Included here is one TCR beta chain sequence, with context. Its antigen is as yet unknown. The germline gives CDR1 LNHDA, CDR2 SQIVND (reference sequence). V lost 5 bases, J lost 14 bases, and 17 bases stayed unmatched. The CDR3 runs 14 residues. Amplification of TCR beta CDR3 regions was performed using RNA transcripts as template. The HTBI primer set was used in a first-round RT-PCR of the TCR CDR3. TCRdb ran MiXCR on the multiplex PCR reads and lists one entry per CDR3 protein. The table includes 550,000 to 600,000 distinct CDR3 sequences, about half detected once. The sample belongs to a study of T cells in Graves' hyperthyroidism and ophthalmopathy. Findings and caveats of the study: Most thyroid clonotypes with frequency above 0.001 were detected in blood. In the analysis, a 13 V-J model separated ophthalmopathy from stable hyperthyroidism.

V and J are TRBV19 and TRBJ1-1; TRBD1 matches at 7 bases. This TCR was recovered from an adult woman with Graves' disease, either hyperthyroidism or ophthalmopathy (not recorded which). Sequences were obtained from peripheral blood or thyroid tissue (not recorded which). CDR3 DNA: TGTGCCAGTAGTGAGAGACAGGGACCGACTGGAGCCTTCTTT. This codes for CASSERQGPTGAFF.